This TCR beta chain was found in a study of blood T cells in healthy people across ages. With a J-beta primer mix and a sample-barcoded 5' primer, a second PCR ran 7 to 11 cycles. Every sample produced at least 2.5 million CDR3-containing paired-end reads. TCRdb re-derived calls from the 5' RACE reads in MiXCR, one entry per CDR3 protein. The top ten hold around 32% of the sample, which has about 670,000 distinct CDR3 sequences, 40% to 45% seen once. Germline V CDR1 and CDR2: MNHNS, SASEGT. CDR3 length: 13 amino acids. The V and J ends lost 0 bases and 5 bases respectively, with 7 bases between them. The genes are TRBV6-1 and TRBJ1-2; no clear D. The sequence derives from an elderly man in good health. Sequencing input: blood. This CDR3 is CASSEAIAYGYTF. CDR3 sequence (DNA): TGTGCCAGCAGTGAAGCGATCGCGTATGGCTACACCTTC.